These 26 T cell receptor beta chains share one sample of origin, sequenced in a study of T cells after yellow fever vaccination. TCRdb itself ran the 5' RACE reads through MiXCR, one entry per CDR3 protein. The table shows approximately 330,000 distinct CDR3 sequences, with 4.1% occurring only once. The source material was PBMCs, sampled 5 days after the yellow fever booster vaccination. The receptors here all came from a man aged 18 to 35 who received the YFV17D yellow fever vaccine.

This clonotype was seen at least ten times. The chain is built from TRBV20-1 and TRBJ2-7; D not resolved. V was clipped by 5 bases and J by 1 base, with 15 bases between them. CDR1 DFQATT and CDR2 SNEGSKA come from the germline V gene (reference sequence). This CDR3 comprises 14 residues. The CDR3 protein is CSALTPGPSYEQYF. The CDR3 nucleotides read TGCAGTGCTCTTACCCCAGGACCTTCCTACGAGCAGTACTTC.

This sequence joins TRBV4-1 and TRBJ1-2; a weak D match, TRBD1 (5 bases). V was shortened by 4 bases and J by 7 bases, with 22 bases between the two germline ends. CDR3 size: 16 residues. Germline values: CDR1 MGHRA, CDR2 YSYEKL. CDR3 nucleotide sequence: TGCGCCAGCAGCCGTGCCGAAGCGGGGCACAGCTCTGGCTACACCTTC. It encodes CASSRAEAGHSSGYTF.

This clonotype was detected only a few times. This chain joins TRBV14 and TRBJ2-7; unclear D gene. Germline V gives CDR1 SGHDN, CDR2 FVKESK. This CDR3 contains 12 residues. The ends were cut back, 0 bases at V and 4 bases at J, with 4 bases in the middle. The CDR3 DNA is TGTGCCAGCAGCCAAGACTTATACGAGCAGTACGTC. Translated: CASSQDLYEQYV.

This clonotype was recorded at least ten times. The DNA for the CDR3 is TGCGCCAGCAGCTTGGGCTCGGCAGGGTCCACAGATACGCAGTATTTT. It yields the protein CASSLGSAGSTDTQYF. The chain uses TRBV5-1 and TRBJ2-3, with D tentatively TRBD1 (5 bases). The germline V gene encodes CDR1 SGHRS and CDR2 YFSETQ. This CDR3 comprises 16 residues. Trimming removed 0 bases at V and 2 bases at J, with 13 bases between.

This clonotype has just a few counts. The gene calls are TRBV5-6 and TRBJ2-7; perhaps TRBD2 as D (7 bases). The germline V gene encodes CDR1 SGHDT and CDR2 YYEEEE. The CDR3 extends over 16 amino acids. V dropped 4 bases and J dropped 4 bases, with 21 bases sitting between them. The CDR3, as DNA: TGTGCCAGCAGCCCGGACGGGGGGCGGCGCGGGTACGAGCAGTACTTC. This codes for CASSPDGGRRGYEQYF.

This clonotype has ten or more counts. The genes are TRBV28 and TRBJ1-3; unclear D gene. CDR1 is MDHEN, CDR2 SYDVKM, per germline. The CDR3 totals 13 residues. V was trimmed by 6 bases and J by 0 bases, leaving 6 bases between them. Here the CDR3 DNA reads TGTGCCAGCAGCCTCCTCTCTGGAAACACCATATATTTT. This sequence encodes CASSLLSGNTIYF.

V gene TRBV2 combines with J gene TRBJ1-2; 7 positions match TRBD1. Per germline, CDR1 SNHLY and CDR2 FYNNEI. This CDR3 has 14 residues. Trimming took 5 bases from V and 3 from J; bases not matched to a gene: 6. In nucleotides, the CDR3 is TGTGCCAGCAGTCTACGAGACAGGGACTATGGCTACACCTTC. This gives the protein CASSLRDRDYGYTF.

This clonotype occurred a few times. The chain has TRBV19 and TRBJ2-1; D not certain. Germline CDR1 and CDR2: LNHDA and SQIVND (reference sequence). V was cut by 1 base and J by 6 bases, with 10 bases left in between. The CDR3 totals 14 residues. Written as DNA, the CDR3 is TGTGCCAGTAGTATAGGGCTAAATCTCAATGAGCAGTTCTTC. Residues: CASSIGLNLNEQFF.

The chain uses TRBV28 and TRBJ2-3, with 7 bases that match TRBD1. Looked up from germline, CDR1 is MDHEN and CDR2 is SYDVKM. The CDR3 is 17 amino acids. V dropped 5 bases and J dropped 2; count of bases not matched to a gene: 13. DNA for the CDR3: TGTGCCAGCAGTCTCCCGGGACAGAGCCTTTACACAGATACGCAGTATTTT. Encoded protein: CASSLPGQSLYTDTQYF.

This clonotype has a handful of counts. The gene calls are TRBV2 and TRBJ1-1; TRBD1 matches 8 bases. This CDR3 is 12 amino acids long. Germline CDR1 SNHLY, CDR2 FYNNEI. The trim removed 8 bases at V and 7 bases at J, leaving 6 bases unmatched. The CDR3, as DNA: TGTGCCAGCGGCACAGGGGGGGATGAAGCTTTCTTT. This gives the protein CASGTGGDEAFF.

This clonotype was observed many times. The chain links TRBV12-5 to TRBJ2-1; 9 nucleotides agree with TRBD2. This CDR3 is built from 14 residues. V dropped 5 bases and J dropped 4; count of bases not matched to a gene: 3. CDR1 and CDR2 (germline): LGHNT, FRNRAP. The chain's CDR3 is CASGGAGGYNEQFF. The CDR3 nucleotides are TGTGCTAGTGGTGGAGCGGGGGGTTACAATGAGCAGTTCTTC. The full variable domain, with the rest looked up from reference TRBV12-5 and TRBJ2-1, is DARVTQTPRHKVTEMGQEVTMRCQPILGHNTVFWYRQTMMQGLELLAYFRNRAPLDDSGMPKDRFSAEMPDATLATLKIQPSEPRDSAVYFCASGGAGGYNEQFFGPGTRLTVL.

J is TRBJ2-7 and V is TRBV18, with 7 bases lining up with TRBD1. There are 14 residues in the CDR3. With 5 bases clipped from V and 2 bases from J, the junction kept 6 bases outside the gene matches. Germline CDR1 is KGHSH and CDR2 is LQKENI. CDR3 sequence reads: CASSSTDRAYEQYF. In nucleotides, the CDR3 is TGTGCCAGCTCATCCACCGACAGGGCCTACGAGCAGTACTTC. Combining the CDR3 with reference TRBV18 and TRBJ2-7 gives the whole variable domain NAGVMQNPRHLVRRRGQEARLRCSPMKGHSHVYWYRQLPEEGLKFMVYLQKENIIDESGMPKERFSAEFPKEGPSILRIQQVVRGDSAAYFCASSSTDRAYEQYFGPGTRLTVT.

Only a few counts were recorded for this clonotype. The rearrangement joins TRBV20-1 to TRBJ1-3, with D maybe TRBD1 (5 bases). V was pared by 2 bases and J by 0 bases, with 11 bases between. Germline CDR1 is DFQATT and CDR2 is SNEGSKA (reference sequence). The CDR3 runs to 15 residues. This CDR3 reads CSARPGTSSGNTIYF. The CDR3 nucleotides are TGCAGTGCTAGACCCGGGACGTCCTCTGGAAACACCATATATTTT.

This clonotype was picked up a small number of times. The CDR3 here is CSVVRADTSYEQYF. CDR3 bases: TGCAGCGTTGTGAGGGCGGACACTTCTTACGAGCAGTACTTC. The J gene is TRBJ2-7, the V gene TRBV29-1; the D call may be TRBD1 or TRBD2 (5 bases each). V was shortened by 4 bases and J by 4 bases, with 17 bases between the two germline ends. The CDR3 spans 14 residues. Germline assignment: CDR1 SQVTM and CDR2 ANQGSEA.

This clonotype was seen ten or more times. V gene TRBV6-5 combines with J gene TRBJ2-7; D gene uncertain. Germline loops: CDR1 MNHEY, CDR2 SVGAGI. V shed 1 base and J shed 3 bases, with 10 bases lying between them. This CDR3 comprises 14 residues. The CDR3 nucleotides are TGTGCCAGCAGTTACTACCCACGCTTCTACGAGCAGTACTTC. Translating gives CASSYYPRFYEQYF.

The genes are TRBV4-1 and TRBJ2-5, with TRBD1 matching 9 bases. The CDR3 runs to 15 residues. CDR1 is MGHRA, CDR2 YSYEKL, per germline. Trimming removed 0 bases from V and 5 bases from J; junction bases left unmatched: 4. This CDR3 is CASSQDLGTGETQYF. In DNA, the CDR3 is TGCGCCAGCAGCCAAGATCTAGGGACAGGGGAGACCCAGTACTTC.

The chain carries TRBV18 and TRBJ1-4; no firm D call. The germline V and J ends were trimmed by 2 bases and 8 bases, with 12 bases remaining between them. The CDR3 runs 14 residues. The germline V gene encodes CDR1 KGHSH and CDR2 LQKENI. CDR3: CASSPTYVVEKLFF. CDR3 DNA sequence: TGTGCCAGCTCACCAACCTACGTGGTCGAAAAACTGTTTTTT.

The CDR3 sequence: CASSRQGYEQFF. CDR3 in DNA: TGTGCCAGCAGCCGGCAGGGATATGAGCAGTTCTTC. This sequence joins TRBV12-3 or TRBV12-4 and TRBJ2-1, with D maybe TRBD1 (5 bases). This CDR3 spans 12 amino acids. V was clipped by 6 bases and J by 8 bases, with 11 bases between them.

This chain joins TRBV18 and TRBJ2-1; 11 bases agree with TRBD2. The CDR3 contains 16 residues. J gave up 6 bases and V 3 bases, and 7 bases lay outside the gene matches. Germline CDR1 and CDR2: KGHSH and LQKENI. CDR3 in amino acids: CASSPTGLAGGNEQFF. Written as DNA, the CDR3 is TGTGCCAGCTCACCGACGGGGCTAGCGGGGGGCAATGAGCAGTTCTTC.

J is TRBJ1-1 and V is TRBV14, with 9 positions matching TRBD1. The CDR3 loop spans 17 amino acids. Per the germline V gene, CDR1 is SGHDN and CDR2 is FVKESK. The J segment lost 1 base and the V segment lost 0 bases, leaving 6 bases of the junction unmatched. CDR3 loop: CASSQDRRQGGNTEAFF. DNA for the CDR3: TGTGCCAGCAGCCAAGATAGGAGACAGGGGGGGAACACTGAAGCTTTCTTT. The entire variable domain, with the rest obtained from reference TRBV14 and TRBJ1-1, is as follows: EAGVTQFPSHSVIEKGQTVTLRCDPISGHDNLYWYRRVMGKEIKFLLHFVKESKQDESGMPNNRFLAERTGGTYSTLKVQPAELEDSGVYFCASSQDRRQGGNTEAFFGQGTRLTVV.

This chain links TRBV27 with TRBJ1-6, with 9 positions matching TRBD1. J was trimmed by 2 bases and V by 4 bases; bases with no gene match: 3. The V gene's germline CDR1 is MNHEY and CDR2 SMNVEV (reference sequence). CDR3 length: 16 amino acids. CDR3 in amino acids: CASSSGQGTYNSPLHF. The CDR3 coding sequence is TGTGCCAGCAGTTCGGGACAGGGCACCTATAATTCACCCCTCCACTTT.

In this sample, this clonotype turned up many times. J is TRBJ1-1 and V is TRBV29-1, with D perhaps TRBD1 (5 bases). The CDR3 sequence is 11 residues long. Trimming left V 8 bases short and J 11 bases short, with 18 bases between. CDR1 and CDR2 from the germline V gene are SQVTM and ANQGSEA. The CDR3 DNA sequence: TGCAGCTCCGTGTCGGGTAAGGGGGCTTTCTTT. It specifies CSSVSGKGAFF. Full variable domain (outside the CDR3, taken from reference TRBV29-1 and TRBJ1-1): SAVISQKPSRDICQRGTSLTIQCQVDSQVTMMFWYRQQPGQSLTLIATANQGSEATYESGFVIDKFPISRPNLTFSTLTVSNMSPEDSSIYLCSSVSGKGAFFGQGTRLTVV.

This clonotype has more than one count but fewer than ten. The chain joins TRBV7-9 to TRBJ2-1, with a tentative D call TRBD1 (6 bases). CDR3 length: 18 residues. The V gene's germline CDR1 is SEHNR and CDR2 FQNEAQ (reference sequence). V lost 5 bases to trimming and J lost 0 bases, with 20 bases between them. The CDR3 spells CASSVRTRTASSYNEQFF. CDR3 DNA sequence: TGTGCCAGCAGCGTTCGGACCCGGACAGCGAGCTCCTACAATGAGCAGTTCTTC.

This clonotype was seen ten or more times. V is TRBV3-1 and J is TRBJ2-1; D uncertain. Germline lookup yields CDR1 LGHDT and CDR2 YNNKEL (reference sequence). With 1 base removed from V and 4 bases from J, the gap between germline ends came to 5 bases. This CDR3 spans 13 amino acids. In DNA form, the CDR3 reads TGTGCCAGCAGCCAAGGGCAGTACAATGAGCAGTTCTTC. Translating gives CASSQGQYNEQFF.

Turning to this clonotype: A much larger clone differs from this one at a single base, so this may be a read error. The CDR3 ends on some other residue instead of the conserved phenylalanine or tryptophan, so this is likely a read error. The gene calls are TRBV7-9 and TRBJ1-6; D uncertain. Trimming cost V 2 bases and J 8 bases, with 4 bases left between them. Germline CDR1 reads SEHNR; CDR2 reads FQNEAQ (reference sequence). This CDR3 contains 12 residues. This CDR3 reads CASSLQDSPLHL. The CDR3 DNA reads as TGTGCCAGCAGCTTACAGGATTCACCCCTCCACTTG.

This clonotype was recorded many times. J is TRBJ1-5 and V is TRBV3-1, with a tentative D call TRBD1 (5 bases). Trimming took off 0 bases at V and 3 bases at J, with 9 bases between the two ends. CDR3 size: 15 residues. Germline CDR1 LGHDT, CDR2 YNNKEL (reference sequence). For the CDR3, the DNA is TGTGCCAGCAGCCAAGACACAGGTCTCAATCAGCCCCAGCATTTT. This translates into CASSQDTGLNQPQHF.